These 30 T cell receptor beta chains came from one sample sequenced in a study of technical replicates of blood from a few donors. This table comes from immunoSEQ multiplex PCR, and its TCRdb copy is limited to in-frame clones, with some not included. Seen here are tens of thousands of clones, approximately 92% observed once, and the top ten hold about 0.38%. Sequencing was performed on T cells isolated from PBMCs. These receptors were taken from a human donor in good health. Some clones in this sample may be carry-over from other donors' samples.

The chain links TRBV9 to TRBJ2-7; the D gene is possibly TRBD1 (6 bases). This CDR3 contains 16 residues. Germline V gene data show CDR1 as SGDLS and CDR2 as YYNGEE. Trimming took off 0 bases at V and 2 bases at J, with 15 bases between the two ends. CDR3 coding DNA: TGTGCCAGCAGCGTAGCAGCAACAGGGAGCACCTACGAGCAGTACTTC. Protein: CASSVAATGSTYEQYF.

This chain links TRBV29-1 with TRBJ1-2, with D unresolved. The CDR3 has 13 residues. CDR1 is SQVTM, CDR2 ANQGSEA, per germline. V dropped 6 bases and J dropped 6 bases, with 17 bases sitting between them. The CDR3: CSVASRRSDGYTF. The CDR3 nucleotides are TGCAGCGTCGCGAGTAGGAGGTCCGATGGCTACACCTTC.

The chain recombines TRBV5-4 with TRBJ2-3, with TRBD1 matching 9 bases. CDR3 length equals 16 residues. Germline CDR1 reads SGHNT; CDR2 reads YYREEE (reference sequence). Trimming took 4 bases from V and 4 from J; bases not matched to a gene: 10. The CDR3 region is CASSGGDREKSDTQYF. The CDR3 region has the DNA TGTGCCAGCAGCGGAGGGGACAGGGAGAAATCAGATACGCAGTATTTT.

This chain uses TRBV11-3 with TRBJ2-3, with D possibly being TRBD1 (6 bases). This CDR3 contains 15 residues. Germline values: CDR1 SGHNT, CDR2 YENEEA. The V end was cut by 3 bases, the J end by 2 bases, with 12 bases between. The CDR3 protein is CASSFQGPYTDTQYF. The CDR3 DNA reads TGTGCCAGCAGCTTCCAGGGGCCCTACACAGATACGCAGTATTTT.

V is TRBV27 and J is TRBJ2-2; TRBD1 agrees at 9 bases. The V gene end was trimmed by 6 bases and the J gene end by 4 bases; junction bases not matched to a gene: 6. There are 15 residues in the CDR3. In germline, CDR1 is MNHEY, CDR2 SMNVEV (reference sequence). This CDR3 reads CASRVTGGSTGELFF. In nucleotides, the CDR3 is TGTGCCAGCAGGGTGACAGGGGGGAGCACCGGGGAGCTGTTTTTT.

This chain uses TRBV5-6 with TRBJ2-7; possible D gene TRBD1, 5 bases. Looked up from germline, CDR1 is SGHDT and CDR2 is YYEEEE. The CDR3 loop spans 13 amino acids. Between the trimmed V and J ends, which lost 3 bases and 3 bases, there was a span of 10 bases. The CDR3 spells CASSSTGNYEQYF. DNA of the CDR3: TGTGCCAGCAGCTCTACAGGTAACTACGAGCAGTACTTC.

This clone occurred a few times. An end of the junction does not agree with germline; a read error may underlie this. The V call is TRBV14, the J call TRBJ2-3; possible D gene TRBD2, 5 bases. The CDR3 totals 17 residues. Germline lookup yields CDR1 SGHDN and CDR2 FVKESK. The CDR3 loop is CASSQEVERPSTDTQYF. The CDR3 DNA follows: TGTGCCAGCAGCCAAGAGGTCGAAAGACCTAGCACAGATACGCAGTACTTT.

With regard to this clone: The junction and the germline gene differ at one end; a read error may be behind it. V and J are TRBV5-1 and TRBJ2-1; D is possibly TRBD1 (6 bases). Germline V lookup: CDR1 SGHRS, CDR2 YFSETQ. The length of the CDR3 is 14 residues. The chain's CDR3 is CASSLRQGKVEEFF. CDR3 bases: TGCGCCAGCAGCTTGAGGCAGGGGAAAGTTGAGGAGTTCTTC.

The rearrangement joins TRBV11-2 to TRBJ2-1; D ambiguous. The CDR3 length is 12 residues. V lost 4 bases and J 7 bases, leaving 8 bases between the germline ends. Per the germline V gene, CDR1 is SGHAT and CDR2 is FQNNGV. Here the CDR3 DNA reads TGTGCCAGCAGCTCAATTACAAATGAGCAGTTCTTC. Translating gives CASSSITNEQFF.

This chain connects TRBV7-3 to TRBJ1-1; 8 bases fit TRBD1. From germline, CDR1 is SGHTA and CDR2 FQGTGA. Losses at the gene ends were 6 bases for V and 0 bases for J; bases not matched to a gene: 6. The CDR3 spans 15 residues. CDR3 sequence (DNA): TGTGCCAGCAGTACACAGGGGGGGGTGAACACTGAAGCTTTCTTT. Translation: CASSTQGGVNTEAFF.

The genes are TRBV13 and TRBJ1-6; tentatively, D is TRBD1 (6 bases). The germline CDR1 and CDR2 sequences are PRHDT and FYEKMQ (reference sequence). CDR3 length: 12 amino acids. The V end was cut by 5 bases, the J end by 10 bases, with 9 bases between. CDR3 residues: CASSPRGSPLHF. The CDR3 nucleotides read TGTGCCAGCAGCCCCAGGGGATCACCCCTCCACTTT.

In DNA, the CDR3 is TGCGCCAGCAGCGGGGGACTAGCGGACGAGCAGTACTTC. Translating it yields CASSGGLADEQYF. V gene TRBV5-1 combines with J gene TRBJ2-7; 11 positions match TRBD2. Germline V gives CDR1 SGHRS, CDR2 YFSETQ. CDR3 size: 13 residues. V was clipped by 4 bases and J by 5 bases; unmatched bases: 2.

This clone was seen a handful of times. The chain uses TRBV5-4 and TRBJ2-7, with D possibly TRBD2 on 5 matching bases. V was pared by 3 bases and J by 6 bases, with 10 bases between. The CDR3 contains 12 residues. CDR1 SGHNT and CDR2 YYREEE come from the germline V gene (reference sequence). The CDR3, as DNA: TGTGCCAGCAGCTGGCCAGGAGGCGAGCAGTACTTC. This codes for CASSWPGGEQYF. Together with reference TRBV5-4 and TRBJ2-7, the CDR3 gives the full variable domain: ETGVTQSPTHLIKTRGQQVTLRCSSQSGHNTVSWYQQALGQGPQFIFQYYREEENGRGNFPPRFSGLQFPNYSSELNVNALELDDSALYLCASSWPGGEQYFGPGTRLTVT.

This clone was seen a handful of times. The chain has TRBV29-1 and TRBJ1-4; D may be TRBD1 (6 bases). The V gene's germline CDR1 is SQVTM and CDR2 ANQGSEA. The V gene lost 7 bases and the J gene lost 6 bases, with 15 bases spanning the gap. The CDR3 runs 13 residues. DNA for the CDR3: TGCAGCGGAAAACAGGGCTACGATGAAAAACTGTTTTTT. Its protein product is CSGKQGYDEKLFF.

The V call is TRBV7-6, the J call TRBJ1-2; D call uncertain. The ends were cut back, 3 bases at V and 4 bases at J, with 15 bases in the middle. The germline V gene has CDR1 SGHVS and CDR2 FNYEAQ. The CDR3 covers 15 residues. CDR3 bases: TGTGCCAGCAGCTTTTCCGGGGTCGGCGGCTATGGCTACACCTTC. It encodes CASSFSGVGGYGYTF.

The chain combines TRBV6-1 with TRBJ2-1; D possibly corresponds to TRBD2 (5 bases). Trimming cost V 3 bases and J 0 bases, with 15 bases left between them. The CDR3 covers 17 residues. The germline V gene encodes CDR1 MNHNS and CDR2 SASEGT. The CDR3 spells CASSDRGLSSSYNEQFF. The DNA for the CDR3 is TGTGCCAGCAGTGACCGAGGGTTATCTAGCTCCTACAATGAGCAGTTCTTC.

The DNA for the CDR3 is TGTGCCAGCAGAATGGGGAGGGGCTCCTACGAGCAGTACTTC. Its protein is CASRMGRGSYEQYF. The chain combines TRBV7-2 with TRBJ2-7; 7 nucleotides agree with TRBD2. The germline CDR1 and CDR2 sequences are SGHTA and FQGNSA. The CDR3 is 14 amino acids. Trimming took 6 bases from V and 0 from J; bases not matched to a gene: 5.

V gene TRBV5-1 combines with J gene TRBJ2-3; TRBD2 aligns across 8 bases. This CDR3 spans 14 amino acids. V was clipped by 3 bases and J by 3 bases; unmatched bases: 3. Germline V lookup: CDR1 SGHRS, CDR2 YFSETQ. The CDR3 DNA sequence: TGCGCCAGCAGCTCACCGGGAGGGACAGATACGCAGTATTTT. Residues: CASSSPGGTDTQYF. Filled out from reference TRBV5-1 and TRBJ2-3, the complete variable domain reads KAGVTQTPRYLIKTRGQQVTLSCSPISGHRSVSWYQQTPGQGLQFLFEYFSETQRNKGNFPGRFSGRQFSNSRSEMNVSTLELGDSALYLCASSSPGGTDTQYFGPGTRLTVL.

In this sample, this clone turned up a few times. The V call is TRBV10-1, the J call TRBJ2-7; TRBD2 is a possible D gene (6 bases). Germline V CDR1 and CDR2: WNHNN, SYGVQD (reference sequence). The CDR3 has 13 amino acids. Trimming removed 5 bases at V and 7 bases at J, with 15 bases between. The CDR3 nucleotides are TGCGCCAGCAGTCTCGGGAGCTCAGGAGAGCAGTACTTC. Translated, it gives CASSLGSSGEQYF.

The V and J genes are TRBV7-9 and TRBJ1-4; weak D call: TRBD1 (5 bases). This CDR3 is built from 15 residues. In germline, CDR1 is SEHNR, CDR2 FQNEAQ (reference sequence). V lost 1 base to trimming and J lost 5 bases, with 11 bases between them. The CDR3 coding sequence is TGTGCCAGCAGCTTAGTGGAGACAGTAAATGAAAAACTGTTTTTT. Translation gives CASSLVETVNEKLFF.

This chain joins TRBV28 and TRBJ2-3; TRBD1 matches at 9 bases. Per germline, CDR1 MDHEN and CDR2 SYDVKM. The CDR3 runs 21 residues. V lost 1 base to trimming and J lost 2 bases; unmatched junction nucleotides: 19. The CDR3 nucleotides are TGTGCCAGCAGTTTATTCATAAGAAGTCGGGACAGGGTTTTCGTCACAGATACGCAGTATTTT. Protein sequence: CASSLFIRSRDRVFVTDTQYF.

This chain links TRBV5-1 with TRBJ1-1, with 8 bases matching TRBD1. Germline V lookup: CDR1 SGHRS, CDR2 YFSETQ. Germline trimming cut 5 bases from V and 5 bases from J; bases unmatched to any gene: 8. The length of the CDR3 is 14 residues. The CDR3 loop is CASSITTGGTEAFF. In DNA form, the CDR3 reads TGCGCCAGCAGTATCACCACAGGGGGAACTGAAGCTTTCTTT.

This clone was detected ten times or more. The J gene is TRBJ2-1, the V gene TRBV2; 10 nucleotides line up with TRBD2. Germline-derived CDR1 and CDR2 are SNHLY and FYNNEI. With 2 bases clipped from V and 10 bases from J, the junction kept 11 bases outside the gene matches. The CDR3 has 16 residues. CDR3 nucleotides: TGTGCCAGCAGTGAAAGGGTAGCGGGAGGCCGGCGCGAGCAGTTCTTC. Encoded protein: CASSERVAGGRREQFF.

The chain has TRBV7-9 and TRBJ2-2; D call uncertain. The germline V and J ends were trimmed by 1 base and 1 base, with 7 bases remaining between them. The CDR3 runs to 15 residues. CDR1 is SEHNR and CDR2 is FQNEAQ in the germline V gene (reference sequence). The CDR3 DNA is TGTGCCAGCAGCTTAGTCCCGGTGAACACCGGGGAGCTGTTTTTT. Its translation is CASSLVPVNTGELFF.

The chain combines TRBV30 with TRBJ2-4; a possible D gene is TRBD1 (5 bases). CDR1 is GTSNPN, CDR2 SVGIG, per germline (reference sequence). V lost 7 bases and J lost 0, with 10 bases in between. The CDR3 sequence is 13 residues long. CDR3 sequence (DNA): TGTGCCTCTGACAGCCTAGCCAAAAACATTCAGTACTTC. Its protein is CASDSLAKNIQYF.

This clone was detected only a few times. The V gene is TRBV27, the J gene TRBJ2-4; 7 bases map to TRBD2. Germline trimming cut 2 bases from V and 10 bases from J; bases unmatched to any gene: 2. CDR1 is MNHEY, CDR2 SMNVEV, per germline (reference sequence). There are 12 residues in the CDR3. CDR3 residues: CASSLGGSIQYF. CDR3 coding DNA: TGTGCCAGCAGTTTAGGCGGGAGTATTCAGTACTTC.

The CDR3 DNA reads TGTGCCAGCAGCTTAGATCTTAGTAGGGGGCCCACTGAAGCTTTCTTT. Its translation: CASSLDLSRGPTEAFF. The chain uses TRBV11-3 and TRBJ1-1, with TRBD1 matching over 7 bases. V trimming: 0 bases; J trimming: 4 bases; junction bases outside the gene matches: 8. The CDR3 has 16 residues. CDR1 and CDR2 (germline): SGHNT, YENEEA.

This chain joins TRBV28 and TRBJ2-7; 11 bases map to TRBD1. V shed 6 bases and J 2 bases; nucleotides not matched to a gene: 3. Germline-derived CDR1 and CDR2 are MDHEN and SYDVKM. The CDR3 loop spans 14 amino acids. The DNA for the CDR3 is TGTGCCAGCAGGCCGGGACAGGGGGCCTACGAGCAGTACTTC. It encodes CASRPGQGAYEQYF. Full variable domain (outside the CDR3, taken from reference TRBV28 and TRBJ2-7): DVKVTQSSRYLVKRTGEKVFLECVQDMDHENMFWYRQDPGLGLRLIYFSYDVKMKEKGDIPEGYSVSREKKERFSLILESASTNQTSMYLCASRPGQGAYEQYFGPGTRLTVT.

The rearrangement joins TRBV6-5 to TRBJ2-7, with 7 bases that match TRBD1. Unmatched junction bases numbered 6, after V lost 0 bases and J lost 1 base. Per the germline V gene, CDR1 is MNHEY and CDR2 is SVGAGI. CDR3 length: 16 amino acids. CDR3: CASSYSTGQTSYEQYF. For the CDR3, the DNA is TGTGCCAGCAGTTACTCAACGGGACAGACTTCCTACGAGCAGTACTTC.

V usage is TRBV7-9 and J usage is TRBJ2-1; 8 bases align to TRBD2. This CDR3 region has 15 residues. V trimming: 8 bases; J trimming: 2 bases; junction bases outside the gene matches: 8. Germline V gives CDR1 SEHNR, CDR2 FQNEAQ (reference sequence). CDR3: CASGLSRGAYNEQFF. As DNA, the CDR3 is TGTGCCAGCGGCCTCTCGCGGGGGGCCTACAATGAGCAGTTCTTC.